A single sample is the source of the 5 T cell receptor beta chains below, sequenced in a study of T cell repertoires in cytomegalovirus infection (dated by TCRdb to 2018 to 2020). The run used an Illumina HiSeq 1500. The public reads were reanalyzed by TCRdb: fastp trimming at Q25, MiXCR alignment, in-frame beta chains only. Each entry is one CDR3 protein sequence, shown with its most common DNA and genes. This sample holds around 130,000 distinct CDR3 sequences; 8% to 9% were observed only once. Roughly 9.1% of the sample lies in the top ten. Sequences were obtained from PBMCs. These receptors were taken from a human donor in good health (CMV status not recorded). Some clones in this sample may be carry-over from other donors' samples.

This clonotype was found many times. The CDR3 reads CASRTFGEPTEAFF. The CDR3, as DNA: TGTGCCAGCAGGACATTTGGGGAGCCGACTGAAGCTTTCTTT. V is TRBV12-3 or TRBV12-4 and J is TRBJ1-1, with D unresolved. The CDR3 contains 14 residues. V lost 6 bases, J lost 5 bases, and 16 bases lay in between.

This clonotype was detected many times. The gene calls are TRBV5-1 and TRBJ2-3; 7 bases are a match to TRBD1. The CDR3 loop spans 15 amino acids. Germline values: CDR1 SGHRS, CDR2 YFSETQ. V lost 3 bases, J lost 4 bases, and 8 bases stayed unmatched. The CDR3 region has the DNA TGCGCCAGCAGCTCTATAGGGGGCGGAGCAGATACGCAGTATTTT. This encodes CASSSIGGGADTQYF.

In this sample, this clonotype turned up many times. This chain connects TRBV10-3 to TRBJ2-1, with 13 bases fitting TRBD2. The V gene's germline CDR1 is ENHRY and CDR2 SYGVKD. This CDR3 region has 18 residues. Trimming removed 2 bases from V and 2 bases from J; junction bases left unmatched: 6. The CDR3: CAISEPLTSGGTYNEQFF. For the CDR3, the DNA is TGTGCCATCAGTGAGCCTTTGACTAGCGGGGGGACCTACAATGAGCAGTTCTTC.

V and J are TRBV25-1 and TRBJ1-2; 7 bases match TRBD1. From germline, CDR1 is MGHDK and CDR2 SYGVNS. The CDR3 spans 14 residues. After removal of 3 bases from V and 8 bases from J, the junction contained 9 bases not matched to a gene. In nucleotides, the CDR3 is TGTGCCAGCAGTGACACAGGGACAGCGAGAGGCTACACCTTC. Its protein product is CASSDTGTARGYTF.

The CDR3 is CASISYQETQYF. CDR3 coding DNA: TGTGCCAGCATCTCGTACCAAGAGACCCAGTACTTC. This rearrangement joins TRBV6-2 or TRBV6-3 to TRBJ2-5; D gene uncertain. The V gene lost 7 bases and the J gene lost 0 bases, with 6 bases spanning the gap. Germline CDR1 and CDR2: MNHEY and SVGEGT. The CDR3 runs to 12 residues.